This is a list of T cell receptor beta chains from one sample in a study of blood T cell repertoires in COVID-19. Sequenced by immunoSEQ multiplex PCR; TCRdb stores in-frame clones only, minus some. The profile shows a few hundred thousand clones, 89% of them singletons. The sample comprised peripheral blood. These TCRs come from a woman between 40 and 50 years old who had recovered from COVID-19. Both conserved end residues are part of each CDR3. Fields, in order: D gene, J gene, V gene, clone size, CDR3 protein, CDR3 DNA. D genes are given only for firm matches. Not all rows give a size; the values are once, few, many and, for expanded clones, a class.

D: .
J: TRBJ2-3
V: TRBV7-3
size: once
CDR3: CASSLRGGGTDTQYF
DNA: TGTGCCAGCAGCCTGCGGGGTGGGGGCACAGATACGCAGTATTTT

D: .
J: TRBJ1-2
V: TRBV7-9
size: .
CDR3: CASSFSPGPGYGVGYTF
DNA: TGTGCCAGCAGCTTTAGTCCAGGCCCTGGATACGGTGTGGGCTACACCTTC

D: .
J: TRBJ2-7
V: TRBV3-1/TRBV3-2
size: .
CDR3: CASSQGPGTLSYEQYF
DNA: TGTGCCAGCAGCCAAGGACCCGGGACTCTTTCCTACGAGCAGTACTTC

D: .
J: TRBJ2-1
V: TRBV4-1
size: .
CDR3: CASSQTAANSYNEQFF
DNA: TGCGCCAGCAGCCAAACAGCGGCCAACTCCTACAATGAGCAGTTCTTC

D: TRBD2
J: TRBJ2-2
V: TRBV5-4
size: few
CDR3: CASSLVGGGTGELFF
DNA: TGTGCCAGCAGCTTGGTTGGGGGGGGCACCGGGGAGCTGTTTTTT

D: .
J: TRBJ1-1
V: TRBV27
size: .
CDR3: CASSYRGKNTEAFF
DNA: TGTGCCAGCAGTTATAGGGGGAAAAACACTGAAGCTTTCTTT

D: TRBD1
J: TRBJ1-5
V: TRBV30
size: .
CDR3: CAWSVWGQGTPGPQHF
DNA: TGTGCCTGGAGTGTGTGGGGACAGGGGACTCCGGGGCCCCAGCATTTT

D: TRBD2
J: TRBJ2-1
V: TRBV9
size: .
CDR3: CASSVVVGTSGFGSNEQFF
DNA: TGTGCCAGCAGCGTAGTCGTCGGGACTAGCGGTTTCGGGTCCAATGAGCAGTTCTTC

D: .
J: TRBJ2-1
V: TRBV9
size: .
CDR3: CASSVDLAAARRFF
DNA: TGTGCCAGCAGCGTAGATTTGGCGGCCGCCCGGAGGTTCTTC

D: .
J: TRBJ2-5
V: TRBV7-9
size: once
CDR3: CASSADRLRETQYF
DNA: TGTGCCAGCAGCGCTGACAGGCTAAGGGAGACCCAGTACTTC

D: TRBD1
J: TRBJ2-3
V: TRBV2
size: .
CDR3: CASRSPDRGESTQYF
DNA: TGTGCCAGCAGAAGCCCCGACAGGGGAGAAAGTACGCAGTATTTT

D: TRBD1
J: TRBJ1-4
V: TRBV7-8
size: .
CDR3: CASSPLTGGETNEKLFF
DNA: TGTGCCAGCAGCCCCTTGACAGGGGGCGAAACTAATGAAAAACTGTTTTTT

D: .
J: TRBJ2-7
V: TRBV21-1
size: .
CDR3: CASSPELPPSRIRIEYF
DNA: TGTGCCAGCAGCCCGGAACTCCCACCTAGTCGGATACGAATTGAGTACTTC

D: TRBD2
J: TRBJ2-5
V: TRBV7-8
size: once
CDR3: CASSPGTSFETQYF
DNA: TGTGCCAGCAGCCCCGGGACTAGCTTCGAGACCCAGTACTTC

D: .
J: TRBJ1-4
V: TRBV3-1/TRBV3-2
size: .
CDR3: CASSQDRPVRNEKLFF
DNA: TGTGCCAGCAGCCAAGATCGGCCAGTGAGGAATGAAAAACTGTTTTTT

D: TRBD2
J: TRBJ2-5
V: TRBV6-6
size: .
CDR3: CASSYPDSGGGETQYF
DNA: TGTGCCAGCAGTTACCCGGACTCGGGGGGAGGGGAGACCCAGTACTTC

D: .
J: TRBJ2-7
V: TRBV28
size: few
CDR3: CASSFSTSRFEQYF
DNA: TGTGCCAGCAGTTTTTCTACCTCCAGGTTCGAGCAGTACTTC

D: .
J: TRBJ2-7
V: TRBV20-1
size: .
CDR3: CSARGGYEQYF
DNA: TGCAGTGCTAGGGGAGGCTACGAGCAGTACTTC

D: .
J: TRBJ2-2
V: TRBV21-1
size: few
CDR3: CASSSQNTGELFF
DNA: TGTGCCAGCAGCTCCCAGAACACCGGGGAGCTGTTTTTT

D: TRBD1
J: TRBJ1-1
V: TRBV7-9
size: .
CDR3: CASSLPTQGSAEAFF
DNA: TGTGCCAGCAGCTTACCAACACAGGGGTCGGCTGAAGCTTTCTTT

D: .
J: TRBJ1-6
V: TRBV18
size: .
CDR3: CASSPEFGGSASLHF
DNA: TGTGCCAGCTCACCCGAGTTTGGGGGCTCGGCATCCCTCCACTTT

D: .
J: TRBJ2-2
V: TRBV24-1
size: .
CDR3: CATSAQVNTGELFF
DNA: TGTGCCACCAGTGCACAGGTGAACACCGGGGAGCTGTTTTTT